The 30 T cell receptor beta chains reported below all come from one sample, sequenced in a study of blood T cell repertoires in COVID-19. The repertoire was sequenced with immunoSEQ multiplex PCR; TCRdb's copy has only in-frame clones and lacks some. Among a few hundred thousand clones listed, approximately 78% were seen once. The sample was PBMCs or T cells enriched from blood (not recorded which). These receptors came from a man aged 40-50 years who had recovered from COVID-19.

This chain uses TRBV19 with TRBJ2-2; D gene ambiguous. This CDR3 has 14 amino acids. Germline CDR1 reads LNHDA; CDR2 reads SQIVND (reference sequence). Trimming took 5 bases from V and 6 from J, leaving 13 bases between them. The chain's CDR3 is CASSPRLNAGELFF. The CDR3 DNA reads as TGTGCCAGTAGTCCTCGACTGAATGCCGGGGAGCTGTTTTTT.

This chain links TRBV7-3 with TRBJ1-1; D is perhaps TRBD1 (6 bases). This CDR3 spans 14 amino acids. Per the germline V gene, CDR1 is SGHTA and CDR2 is FQGTGA. V was cut by 5 bases and J by 5 bases, with 15 bases left in between. The DNA of the CDR3 is TGTGCCAGCAGCCCGAACAGGGAATGGACTGAAGCTTTCTTT. It yields the protein CASSPNREWTEAFF.

The table lists this clone with a few counts. The V and J genes are TRBV5-1 and TRBJ1-1; 9 positions match TRBD1. Germline V CDR1 and CDR2: SGHRS, YFSETQ. This CDR3 is 16 amino acids long. The V and J ends lost 3 bases and 5 bases, in that order; junction bases with no gene match: 11. The CDR3: CASSSDPGQGRTEAFF. The CDR3 DNA is TGCGCCAGCAGCTCCGATCCTGGACAGGGGCGGACTGAAGCTTTCTTT.

This sequence joins TRBV7-9 and TRBJ1-2, with D possibly matching TRBD1 (5 bases). The V gene's germline CDR1 is SEHNR and CDR2 FQNEAQ (reference sequence). This CDR3 has 13 amino acids. The V end was cut by 2 bases, the J end by 8 bases, with 12 bases between. The CDR3 region is CASSLSERGGYTF. CDR3 bases: TGTGCCAGCAGCTTATCGGAGCGGGGGGGCTACACCTTC.

The V gene is TRBV19, the J gene TRBJ1-3; the D gene is possibly TRBD1 (6 bases). V dropped 5 bases and J dropped 9 bases, with 23 bases sitting between them. The CDR3 runs 16 residues. Germline V gene lookup returns CDR1 LNHDA and CDR2 SQIVND (reference sequence). The CDR3 DNA is TGTGCCAGTAGTGATTCTTCGACAGGACGAAGGGCCACCATATATTTT. It is translated as CASSDSSTGRRATIYF.

In DNA, the CDR3 is TGTGCCAGCAGTCCCGATTGGGGCAACTATGGCTACACCTTC. The encoded protein is CASSPDWGNYGYTF. The rearrangement links TRBV6-2 or TRBV6-3 to TRBJ1-2; D perhaps matches TRBD1 (5 bases). The CDR3 runs to 14 residues. V was trimmed by 5 bases and J by 2 bases, leaving 12 bases between them. Per the germline V gene, CDR1 is MNHEY and CDR2 is SVGEGT.

The chain has TRBV12-5 and TRBJ1-1, with D maybe TRBD1 (6 bases). Trimming shortened V by 7 bases and J by 3 bases, and 9 bases separated the two germline ends. The length of the CDR3 is 12 residues. Germline V lookup: CDR1 LGHNT, CDR2 FRNRAP. The CDR3 loop is CASVPGDTEAFF. CDR3 coding DNA: TGTGCTAGTGTGCCAGGGGACACTGAAGCTTTCTTT.

The chain uses TRBV7-8 and TRBJ2-7; 8 bases are shared with TRBD2. The CDR3 length is 16 residues. The V and J ends lost 5 bases and 0 bases, in that order; junction bases with no gene match: 9. Germline assignment: CDR1 SGHVS and CDR2 FQNEAQ. The CDR3 coding sequence is TGTGCCAGCAGCCCCAGGACTAGCTCCAGCTCCTACGAGCAGTACTTC. This gives the protein CASSPRTSSSSYEQYF.

The chain uses TRBV12-3 or TRBV12-4 and TRBJ2-3; D unclear. The CDR3 covers 11 residues. V was cut by 10 bases and J by 0 bases, with 5 bases left in between. In nucleotides, the CDR3 is TGTGCCACCGGTAGCACAGATACGCAGTATTTT. Translated, it gives CATGSTDTQYF.

This clone came up a few times. V is TRBV27 and J is TRBJ1-2; 7 bases align to TRBD1. V dropped 6 bases and J dropped 5; count of bases not matched to a gene: 6. This CDR3 has 13 amino acids. Germline V gives CDR1 MNHEY, CDR2 SMNVEV (reference sequence). CDR3 amino acids: CASRGGQSYGYTF. The CDR3 region has the DNA TGTGCCAGCAGGGGGGGACAGTCTTATGGCTACACCTTC.

The chain couples TRBV2 to TRBJ1-4, with 8 bases aligning to TRBD1. Per germline, CDR1 SNHLY and CDR2 FYNNEI. CDR3 size: 15 residues. With 2 bases clipped from V and 8 bases from J, the junction kept 7 bases outside the gene matches. CDR3 sequence (DNA): TGTGCCAGCAGTGAACCGACAGGGGTGGTGGAAAAACTGTTTTTT. It specifies CASSEPTGVVEKLFF.

This chain links TRBV24-1 with TRBJ2-5, with 10 nucleotides matching TRBD2. Per germline, CDR1 KGHDR and CDR2 SFDVKD. Trimming cost V 7 bases and J 2 bases; bases outside gene matches: 9. The CDR3 covers 16 residues. CDR3 DNA: TGTGCCACCAGCTTCCTCTCGACTAGCGGGCAAGAGACCCAGTACTTC. Its protein is CATSFLSTSGQETQYF.

CDR3 DNA sequence: TGTGCCAGCGGTACTAGAACTGGAAACACCATATATTTT. Its protein is CASGTRTGNTIYF. The chain is built from TRBV5-4 and TRBJ1-3; D remains ambiguous. Trimming pared 7 bases from V and 2 bases from J, leaving 10 bases between. CDR3 size: 13 residues. Germline V gene lookup returns CDR1 SGHNT and CDR2 YYREEE (reference sequence).

CDR3 sequence reads: CASSYEGAAEAFF. DNA for the CDR3: TGTGCCAGCAGTTACGAGGGGGCCGCTGAAGCTTTCTTT. V usage is TRBV6-5 and J usage is TRBJ1-1; TRBD1 matches 7 bases. Germline-derived CDR1 and CDR2 are MNHEY and SVGAGI. The CDR3 is 13 amino acids. The junction had 3 bases not matched to a gene; V was cut back by 2 bases and J by 6 bases.

This chain connects TRBV5-4 to TRBJ2-4, with 10 bases fitting TRBD2. The CDR3 is 17 amino acids. From germline, CDR1 is SGHNT and CDR2 YYREEE (reference sequence). Trimming removed 3 bases from V and 7 bases from J; junction bases left unmatched: 13. CDR3 DNA: TGTGCCAGCAGCTCCGGAGCGGGGGGGCACAGGCAGAACATTCAGTACTTC. Translated: CASSSGAGGHRQNIQYF.

The CDR3 DNA reads TGTGCCAGCAGCCTAACTCTTTTTCCGGGACAGGGGGCGAGTGGGGCCAAAAACATTCAGTACTTC. This gives the protein CASSLTLFPGQGASGAKNIQYF. V gene TRBV14 combines with J gene TRBJ2-4; 12 nucleotides agree with TRBD1. The CDR3 is 22 amino acids. V was clipped by 4 bases and J by 1 base; unmatched bases: 20. Germline CDR1 and CDR2: SGHDN and FVKESK.

This clone has a single count. V gene TRBV15 combines with J gene TRBJ2-7; a possible D gene is TRBD1 (6 bases). The CDR3 contains 13 residues. Trimming removed 5 bases at V and 1 base at J, with 9 bases between. Per the germline V gene, CDR1 is LNHNV and CDR2 is YYDKDF (reference sequence). This chain's CDR3 is CATSGTTSYEQYF. DNA for the CDR3: TGTGCCACCAGCGGGACAACTTCCTACGAGCAGTACTTC.

The CDR3 here is CASSQAGGNQPQHF. Written as DNA, the CDR3 is TGTGCCAGCAGCCAAGCGGGGGGCAATCAGCCCCAGCATTTT. This sequence joins TRBV3-1 (or the pseudogene TRBV3-2) and TRBJ1-5; maybe TRBD1 (5 bases). V was cut by 1 base and J by 2 bases, with 6 bases left in between. CDR3 length equals 14 residues. CDR1 and CDR2 from the germline V gene are LGHDT and YNNKEL (reference sequence).

The sample holds a few counts of this clone. The CDR3 nucleotides read TGCGCCAGCAGCCCACAGGGTAGTCTTCTTGACGAGCAGTACTTC. It specifies CASSPQGSLLDEQYF. This chain uses TRBV4-1 with TRBJ2-7, with a possible D match to TRBD1 (6 bases). Germline CDR1 reads MGHRA; CDR2 reads YSYEKL. The germline V and J ends were trimmed by 4 bases and 5 bases, with 18 bases remaining between them. The CDR3 is 15 residues long.

The chain recombines TRBV2 with TRBJ2-3, with 9 bases that match TRBD2. Germline CDR1 SNHLY, CDR2 FYNNEI. The CDR3 has 16 residues. V shed 6 bases and J 5 bases; nucleotides not matched to a gene: 12. DNA for the CDR3: TGTGCCAGCAGGGTTAGCGGGAGTTTGGAAGGAGATACGCAGTATTTT. This codes for CASRVSGSLEGDTQYF.

This clone was observed many times. This chain connects TRBV7-6 to TRBJ2-7; D is unclear. Looked up from germline, CDR1 is SGHVS and CDR2 is FNYEAQ. The CDR3 sequence is 14 residues long. Trimming removed 2 bases at V and 1 base at J, with 9 bases between. CDR3 region: CASSLSWQSYEQYF. CDR3 sequence (DNA): TGTGCCAGCAGCTTATCATGGCAGTCCTACGAGCAGTACTTC.

CDR3 amino acids: CASSGTGTETQYF. The CDR3 nucleotides read TGTGCCAGCAGCGGGACAGGGACAGAGACCCAGTACTTC. This chain links TRBV9 with TRBJ2-5, with 8 bases lining up with TRBD1. Germline trimming cut 3 bases from V and 4 bases from J; bases unmatched to any gene: 2. Germline V CDR1 and CDR2: SGDLS, YYNGEE. The length of the CDR3 is 13 residues.

The chain recombines TRBV3-1 (or the pseudogene TRBV3-2) with TRBJ2-7; maybe TRBD1 (6 bases). CDR3 length equals 15 residues. Germline assignment: CDR1 LGHDT and CDR2 YNNKEL (reference sequence). V lost 4 bases, J lost 0 bases, and 13 bases lay in between. Here the CDR3 DNA reads TGTGCCAGCAGCCGGAACAGGGAGCCCTCCTACGAGCAGTACTTC. Its protein product is CASSRNREPSYEQYF.

The J gene is TRBJ2-7, the V gene TRBV5-8, with D tentatively TRBD1 (6 bases). The CDR3 sequence is 15 residues long. Trimming pared 2 bases from V and 2 bases from J, leaving 14 bases between. Per the germline V gene, CDR1 is SGHTS and CDR2 is YDEGEE. The CDR3 region is CASSFRATGTYEQYF. The CDR3 nucleotides are TGTGCCAGCAGCTTTAGGGCCACAGGGACCTACGAGCAGTACTTC.

The V call is TRBV3-1 (or the pseudogene TRBV3-2), the J call TRBJ2-1; 9 bases fit TRBD1. Trimming cost V 4 bases and J 6 bases; bases outside gene matches: 4. The CDR3 is made up of 14 amino acids. Germline lookup yields CDR1 LGHDT and CDR2 YNNKEL (reference sequence). CDR3 in DNA: TGTGCCAGCAGCCCCCGGGACAGGGCCAATGAGCAGTTCTTC. Translating gives CASSPRDRANEQFF.

The chain couples TRBV7-8 to TRBJ1-1; 11 bases match TRBD1. The V and J ends lost 5 bases and 3 bases, in that order; junction bases with no gene match: 8. This CDR3 contains 16 residues. Germline values: CDR1 SGHVS, CDR2 FQNEAQ. The CDR3 loop is CASSRRTGGFDTEAFF. DNA for the CDR3: TGTGCCAGCAGCCGTAGGACAGGGGGCTTCGACACTGAAGCTTTCTTT.

This chain joins TRBV10-3 and TRBJ1-1; D unresolved. The CDR3 runs 12 residues. Germline-derived CDR1 and CDR2 are ENHRY and SYGVKD. Trimming stripped 2 bases from V and 5 bases from J, with 6 bases between. CDR3 coding DNA: TGTGCCATCAGTGAGAGCGGAACTGAAGCTTTCTTT. This codes for CAISESGTEAFF.

The chain recombines TRBV7-6 with TRBJ2-7; D gene unclear. The V end lost 1 base, the J end lost 2 bases, and 6 bases lay between the germline ends. This CDR3 contains 13 residues. Germline CDR1 reads SGHVS; CDR2 reads FNYEAQ. CDR3 sequence (DNA): TGTGCCAGCAGCTTAGACACCACCTACGAGCAGTACTTC. This sequence encodes CASSLDTTYEQYF.

This clone is a singleton in its sample. The chain joins TRBV2 to TRBJ1-5, with D hard to call. Trimming cost V 1 base and J 4 bases, with 11 bases left between them. Germline CDR1 and CDR2: SNHLY and FYNNEI. The CDR3 runs 15 residues. Written as DNA, the CDR3 is TGTGCCAGCAGTGAAGGCCCGAGTCCTAATCAGCCCCAGCATTTT. It codes for CASSEGPSPNQPQHF.

The chain recombines TRBV7-2 with TRBJ1-2; 8 positions agree with TRBD1. The CDR3 is 15 residues long. In germline, CDR1 is SGHTA, CDR2 FQGNSA. The V and J ends lost 5 bases and 6 bases, in that order; junction bases with no gene match: 11. CDR3 DNA sequence: TGTGCCAGCAGCGAGGGGACAGGATTTAGGAATGGCTACACCTTC. It yields the protein CASSEGTGFRNGYTF.